This T cell receptor (beta chain) originates from a study of response to subunit inactivated influenza vaccine. MiXCR, run by TCRdb on the RT-PCR reads, gives a single entry per CDR3 protein. The data show approximately 500,000 distinct CDR3 sequences, approximately 24% seen once. This clonotype appeared a few times. Germline loops: CDR1 SEHNR, CDR2 FQNEAQ (reference sequence). V shed 4 bases and J shed 4 bases, with 11 bases lying between them. CDR3 length equals 14 residues. The data also belong to a second study, concerning T cells expressing NK-cell markers. That work contributes: UMIs were included in TCR beta cDNA generated by 5'RACE template switching. In sorted CD3+CD56+NKG2C+, CD3+CD56+NKG2C- and CD3+CD56-NKG2C+ T cells, TCR beta repertoires were obtained. One of eight sequenced donors was HCMV-seronegative; the other seven were seropositive.

This sequence originates from a man aged 50 or older who received an inactivated influenza vaccine. Sequencing used CD4+ T cells sorted from PBMCs, obtained approximately 13 days after vaccination. The gene calls are TRBV7-9 and TRBJ2-1; D is possibly TRBD1 or TRBD2 (7 bases each). The CDR3 loop reads CASSWEGAYNEQFF. The CDR3, as DNA: TGTGCCAGCAGCTGGGAGGGGGCATACAATGAGCAGTTCTTC.